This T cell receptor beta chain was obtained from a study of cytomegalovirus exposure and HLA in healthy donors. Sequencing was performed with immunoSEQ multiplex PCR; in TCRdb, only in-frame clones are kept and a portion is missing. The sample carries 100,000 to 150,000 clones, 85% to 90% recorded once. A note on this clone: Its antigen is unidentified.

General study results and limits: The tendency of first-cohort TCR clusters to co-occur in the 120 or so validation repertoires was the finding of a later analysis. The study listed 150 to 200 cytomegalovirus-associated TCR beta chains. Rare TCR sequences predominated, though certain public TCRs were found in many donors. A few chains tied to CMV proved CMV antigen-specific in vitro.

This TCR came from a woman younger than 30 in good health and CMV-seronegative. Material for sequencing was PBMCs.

The CDR3 protein is CASSPLPVRDRGLSVGNYTF. The DNA of the CDR3 is TGTGCCAGCAGTCCTCTCCCGGTTAGGGACAGAGGCCTCTCAGTCGGGAACTACACCTTC. V gene TRBV27 combines with J gene TRBJ1-2, with 7 positions matching TRBD1. Germline values: CDR1 MNHEY, CDR2 SMNVEV (reference sequence). Losses at the gene ends were 5 bases for V and 10 bases for J; bases not matched to a gene: 31. The CDR3 extends over 20 amino acids.